This T cell receptor (beta chain) was obtained from a study of blood T cell repertoires in COVID-19. Looking at the study overall: Sites in the United States, Italy and Spain provided acute and convalescent COVID-19 samples. The cDNA or gDNA used as material had been derived from T cells, B-cell-depleted T cells, or PBMCs.

Those enrolled, adults aged roughly 18 to 89 years, came from about two dozen US areas. The study assigned cohorts using participant-reported clinical history. Germline V gene lookup returns CDR1 LGHNT and CDR2 FRNRAP. The CDR3 spans 15 residues. The trim removed 2 bases at V and 4 bases at J, leaving 4 bases unmatched. Clones were sequenced by immunoSEQ multiplex PCR, and TCRdb holds only the in-frame ones, with some missing. The table has hundreds of thousands of clones, more than 70% seen once; the top ten hold 1% to 1.5%. The sequence was collected from a woman aged 35 to 49 with acute COVID-19. Sequencing input: PBMCs or T cells enriched from blood (not recorded which). The chain uses TRBV12-5 and TRBJ2-2, with 7 positions matching TRBD2. The CDR3 reads CASGLMGGITGELFF. CDR3 in DNA: TGTGCTAGTGGTTTGATGGGGGGGATCACCGGGGAGCTGTTTTTT. Filled out from reference TRBV12-5 and TRBJ2-2, the complete variable domain reads DARVTQTPRHKVTEMGQEVTMRCQPILGHNTVFWYRQTMMQGLELLAYFRNRAPLDDSGMPKDRFSAEMPDATLATLKIQPSEPRDSAVYFCASGLMGGITGELFFGEGSRLTVL.